The source of this TCR beta chain is a study of blood T cells in healthy people across ages. On the study more broadly: Per every two T cells, about one barcoded beta molecule was captured by template switching.

Whole-study findings and limits: TCR beta diversity tracked closely with naive T cell percentage. Because sorting was not performed, PBMCs prevented conclusive naive versus antigen-experienced comparison.

This clonotype turned up a few times. Its antigen is still unknown. Next came a second PCR, run for about 6 to 11 cycles, which used a sample-barcoded 5' primer along with a J-beta primer mix. Through a template-switch adaptor with 12 random nucleotides, each cDNA molecule received a tag. TCRdb reprocessed the 5' RACE reads with MiXCR, giving one entry per CDR3 protein. The table records some 760,000 distinct CDR3 sequences, 20% to 25% of them present only once. From germline, CDR1 is DFQATT and CDR2 SNEGSKA (reference sequence). CDR3 size: 15 residues. These data were likewise used in another study, on T cells of mothers and their children.

The chain uses TRBV20-1 and TRBJ2-5; the match to TRBD1 covers 7 bases. The end of the DNA is better explained by TRBJ2-7, so the J call may be wrong. This TCR was recovered from a boy aged 5-17 years in good health. The sequenced material came from blood. CDR3 loop: CSARVGQDLAYEQYF. The CDR3 region has the DNA TGCAGTGCTAGAGTTGGACAGGACCTGGCCTACGAGCAGTACTTC.